The 27 T cell receptor beta chains listed next were all sequenced from one sample in a study of Graves' ophthalmopathy and Graves' hyperthyroidism. Amplification of TCR beta CDR3 regions used RNA transcripts. HTBI-primed first-round RT-PCR preceded second-round multiplex PCR. Each CDR3 protein is one row after TCRdb ran MiXCR on the multiplex PCR reads. The sample has over 450,000 distinct CDR3 sequences; around an eighth are singletons. Sequenced material: blood. The receptor source for this set is a woman aged 25-40 years with Graves' ophthalmopathy.

The rearrangement links TRBV6-1 to TRBJ2-2, with D possibly being TRBD2 (5 bases). Germline assignment: CDR1 MNHNS and CDR2 SASEGT. V was shortened by 6 bases and J by 9 bases, with 17 bases between the two germline ends. The CDR3 is 14 amino acids. Here the CDR3 DNA reads TGTGCCAGCAGGGAGGTAGAATTTTCCAGGGAGCTGTTTTTT. Translating gives CASREVEFSRELFF.

This clonotype has only a few counts. The chain couples TRBV5-6 to TRBJ2-5; perhaps TRBD2 as D (6 bases). The ends were cut back, 2 bases at V and 7 bases at J, with 15 bases in the middle. This CDR3 contains 14 residues. The germline CDR1 and CDR2 sequences are SGHDT and YYEEEE. The CDR3 DNA is TGTGCCAGCAGCTTTGTGGCCTCCGGGGGGACCCAGTACTTC. This translates into CASSFVASGGTQYF.

This clonotype was observed many times. The rearrangement uses TRBV27 and TRBJ1-2, with D possibly TRBD1 on 5 matching bases. V lost 3 bases and J lost 2, with 10 bases in between. The germline V gene encodes CDR1 MNHEY and CDR2 SMNVEV (reference sequence). The length of the CDR3 is 14 residues. The CDR3 here is CASSLGPGNYGYTF. CDR3 DNA sequence: TGTGCCAGCAGTTTGGGTCCAGGGAACTATGGCTACACCTTC.

CDR3 nucleotides: TGCAGTGCTAGAGAACAGGGGGACTCTGGAAACACCATATATTTT. This sequence encodes CSAREQGDSGNTIYF. The V gene is TRBV20-1, the J gene TRBJ1-3; TRBD1 matches 8 bases. CDR3 length: 15 residues. V shed 0 bases, J shed 0 bases, and the junction held 1 base outside the gene matches. Germline V CDR1 and CDR2: DFQATT, SNEGSKA (reference sequence).

This clonotype was counted many times. The CDR3 DNA follows: TGTGCCTACGAAAAGGGAATGAGGGGCTACACCTTC. Its translation is CAYEKGMRGYTF. The chain couples TRBV30 to TRBJ1-2, with unresolved D. In germline, CDR1 is GTSNPN, CDR2 SVGIG (reference sequence). Between the trimmed V and J ends, which lost 7 bases and 8 bases, there was a span of 17 bases. This CDR3 comprises 12 residues.

This clonotype has at least ten counts. The V call is TRBV12-5, the J call TRBJ2-7, with 8 bases matching TRBD1. Losses at the gene ends were 6 bases for V and 0 bases for J; bases not matched to a gene: 7. Germline CDR1 reads LGHNT; CDR2 reads FRNRAP. This CDR3 region has 15 residues. DNA of the CDR3: TGTGCTAGTGGGGGCCGGACAGGGTACTCCTACGAGCAGTACTTC. Protein: CASGGRTGYSYEQYF.

On this clonotype itself: Being one base from a much bigger clone, this may be a read error. The conserved final phenylalanine or tryptophan is absent from the CDR3, which likely points to a read error. The chain employs TRBV12-3 or TRBV12-4 and TRBJ2-7, with 10 bases that match TRBD1. The trim removed 2 bases at V and 4 bases at J, leaving 5 bases unmatched. The CDR3 length is 15 residues. DNA of the CDR3: TGTGCCAGCAGTTTAAGGGACAGGGGTTGGTACGAGCAGTACTAC. Encoded protein: CASSLRDRGWYEQYY.

This clonotype was counted ten times or more. The rearrangement joins TRBV6-5 to TRBJ2-2, with 11 bases matching TRBD2. Germline lookup yields CDR1 MNHEY and CDR2 SVGAGI. Unmatched junction bases numbered 2, after V lost 5 bases and J lost 3 bases. This CDR3 spans 15 amino acids. The CDR3 sequence is CASSTSGSHTGELFF. The CDR3 coding sequence is TGTGCCAGCAGTACTAGCGGGAGTCACACCGGGGAGCTGTTTTTT.

Only a few counts were recorded for this clonotype. J is TRBJ2-7 and V is TRBV6-1, with 9 bases matching TRBD2. Germline assignment: CDR1 MNHNS and CDR2 SASEGT. Trimming removed 4 bases from V and 3 bases from J; junction bases left unmatched: 10. This CDR3 is 16 amino acids long. In DNA form, the CDR3 reads TGTGCCAGCAGTGCCCCGGGGCTAGCGGGGTACTACGAGCAGTACTTC. It encodes CASSAPGLAGYYEQYF.

Concerning this clonotype itself: Given a much more abundant clone one base away, this may be a read error. The J gene is TRBJ1-2, the V gene TRBV24-1; 7 bases align to TRBD1. The germline V gene encodes CDR1 KGHDR and CDR2 SFDVKD. With V trimmed by 3 bases and J by 4 bases, 4 bases remained unmatched. The CDR3 is made up of 14 amino acids. CDR3 in DNA: TGTGCCACCAGTGATGCCGGGACAGCCTATGGCTACACCTTC. Translated: CATSDAGTAYGYTF.

J is TRBJ2-7 and V is TRBV6-1; 8 bases line up with TRBD1. Per the germline V gene, CDR1 is MNHNS and CDR2 is SASEGT. V shed 4 bases and J 0 bases; nucleotides not matched to a gene: 11. This CDR3 contains 17 residues. The DNA for the CDR3 is TGTGCCAGCAGTGTAACCTTAGGGACAGGAGGCTCCTACGAGCAGTACTTC. Protein product: CASSVTLGTGGSYEQYF.

This clonotype was found a few times. A much larger clone lies a single base off, so this may be a read error. The V and J genes are TRBV9 and TRBJ1-1; D unclear. CDR1 is SGDLS, CDR2 YYNGEE, per germline. Trimming took off 1 base at V and 4 bases at J, with 5 bases between the two ends. The CDR3 is 12 residues long. CDR3 protein: CASSVPGTEAFF. CDR3 nucleotide sequence: TGTGCCAGCAGCGTACCGGGCACTGAAGCTTTCTTT.

In this sample, this clonotype turned up many times. The genes are TRBV20-1 and TRBJ2-7; D may be TRBD1 (6 bases). The V and J ends lost 5 bases and 4 bases respectively, with 15 bases between them. CDR1 is DFQATT and CDR2 is SNEGSKA in the germline V gene (reference sequence). The CDR3 is 13 residues long. CDR3: CSASLRGGYEQYF. The CDR3 DNA sequence: TGCAGTGCTTCGCTCAGGGGCGGTTACGAGCAGTACTTC.

This clonotype was seen repeatedly, ten times or more. A much larger clone differs by one base, so this may be a read error. The CDR3 nucleotides are TGTGCCAGCAGTCGGGGGGATGTTGGTGAAGCTTTCTTT. Its translation: CASSRGDVGEAFF. V gene TRBV6-2 or TRBV6-3 combines with J gene TRBJ1-1; TRBD1 might be the D (5 bases). Trimming stripped 5 bases from V and 7 bases from J, with 14 bases between. The CDR3 is made up of 13 amino acids. Germline V gene lookup returns CDR1 MNHEY and CDR2 SVGEGT.

The rearrangement links TRBV5-1 to TRBJ1-1; no clear D. CDR3 size: 13 residues. Trimming cost V 5 bases and J 5 bases, with 13 bases left between them. Germline V gene data show CDR1 as SGHRS and CDR2 as YFSETQ. The CDR3 reads CASSEILRTEAFF. The CDR3 region has the DNA TGCGCCAGCAGTGAGATTTTGAGAACTGAAGCTTTCTTT.

This clonotype was recorded many times. V and J are TRBV11-1 and TRBJ1-1; possible D gene TRBD1, 5 bases. CDR3 length equals 15 residues. CDR1 and CDR2 from the germline V gene are SGHAT and FQDESV (reference sequence). V dropped 3 bases and J dropped 4 bases, with 15 bases sitting between them. The CDR3 DNA sequence: TGTGCCAGCAGCTTGAGGAGGGAGGGGAGCACTGAAGCTTTCTTT. Its protein product is CASSLRREGSTEAFF.

This clonotype has a count of ten or more. This chain's CDR3 is CASSPEFIAKNIQYF. The CDR3 region has the DNA TGTGCCAGCAGCCCCGAATTCATAGCCAAAAACATTCAGTACTTC. The rearrangement joins TRBV11-2 to TRBJ2-4; D uncertain. V gave up 5 bases and J gave up 0 bases, with 11 bases separating them. Germline values: CDR1 SGHAT, CDR2 FQNNGV. This CDR3 has 15 residues.

In this sample, this clonotype turned up many times. The chain uses TRBV12-5 and TRBJ2-2; D not resolved. The CDR3 is 14 amino acids. Between the trimmed V and J ends, which lost 6 bases and 7 bases, there was a span of 15 bases. The germline CDR1 and CDR2 sequences are LGHNT and FRNRAP. In nucleotides, the CDR3 is TGTGCTAGTGGACCTGGGCTTGATAACGGGGAGCTGTTTTTT. Translating gives CASGPGLDNGELFF.

The sample holds many counts of this clonotype. The chain couples TRBV20-1 to TRBJ2-7; D uncertain. Germline lookup yields CDR1 DFQATT and CDR2 SNEGSKA (reference sequence). This CDR3 contains 14 residues. Trimming took off 1 base at V and 5 bases at J, with 15 bases between the two ends. CDR3: CSARGSRNPNEQYF. CDR3 bases: TGCAGTGCTAGAGGGAGCAGGAATCCCAACGAGCAGTACTTC.

A single count supports this clonotype. It may be a read error: a sequence one base away is much more abundant. Here the CDR3 reads CASSLRTGAEGYGHTF. CDR3 DNA: TGCGCCAGCAGCCTTAGGACAGGGGCAGAGGGCTATGGCCACACCTTC. The J gene is TRBJ1-2, the V gene TRBV4-1, with TRBD1 identical over 9 bases. The germline CDR1 and CDR2 sequences are MGHRA and YSYEKL. CDR3 length: 16 residues.

This clonotype has a count of ten or more. CDR3 region: CASSPSGHLSNQPQHF. DNA for the CDR3: TGCGCCAGCAGTCCGTCGGGACACCTTAGCAATCAGCCCCAGCATTTT. The chain is built from TRBV4-1 and TRBJ1-5; TRBD1 is a possible D gene (6 bases). CDR3 length: 16 amino acids. Germline V CDR1 and CDR2: MGHRA, YSYEKL. Trimming left V 6 bases short and J 0 bases short, with 15 bases between.

This chain joins TRBV18 and TRBJ1-5; D perhaps matches TRBD1 (5 bases). Germline V gene lookup returns CDR1 KGHSH and CDR2 LQKENI. The CDR3 spans 15 residues. Deletions cut 6 bases from V and 4 bases from J, with 16 bases between. Here the CDR3 DNA reads TGTGCCAGCTCCCAAGAACAGGTGAGGAATCAGCCCCAGCATTTT. Translation: CASSQEQVRNQPQHF.

This clonotype was picked up a small number of times. The J gene is TRBJ2-7, the V gene TRBV11-2, with a weak D call TRBD2 (6 bases). The CDR3 contains 15 residues. The V end lost 6 bases, the J end lost 0 bases, and 15 bases lay between the germline ends. CDR1 and CDR2 (germline): SGHAT, FQNNGV. The CDR3 bases are TGTGCCAGCAGACGCGGGGAGTCTAGCTCCTACGAGCAGTACTTC. It is translated as CASRRGESSSYEQYF.

This clonotype was seen many times. The chain recombines TRBV12-3 or TRBV12-4 with TRBJ1-5; no reliable D call. Trimming took off 2 bases at V and 2 bases at J, with 7 bases between the two ends. The CDR3 contains 14 residues. CDR3 residues: CASSLNTGNQPQHF. The CDR3 DNA reads TGTGCCAGCAGTTTAAATACGGGCAATCAGCCCCAGCATTTT.

The table lists this clonotype with many counts. The chain links TRBV11-2 to TRBJ2-5, with 7 bases that match TRBD2. This CDR3 region has 15 residues. V trimming: 5 bases; J trimming: 5 bases; junction bases outside the gene matches: 11. CDR1 and CDR2 from the germline V gene are SGHAT and FQNNGV. This CDR3 reads CASSLWAGARETQYF. The CDR3 DNA reads TGTGCCAGCAGCCTTTGGGCGGGAGCGAGGGAGACCCAGTACTTC.

This clonotype was seen a few times. The chain recombines TRBV3-1 with TRBJ1-1; no reliable D call. Trimming shortened V by 1 base and J by 5 bases, and 8 bases separated the two germline ends. The germline V gene encodes CDR1 LGHDT and CDR2 YNNKEL (reference sequence). The CDR3 runs to 13 residues. CDR3 amino acids: CASSQVGFTEAFF. DNA of the CDR3: TGTGCCAGCAGCCAAGTAGGGTTTACTGAAGCTTTCTTT.

There are many counts of this clonotype. The chain couples TRBV3-1 to TRBJ2-7; maybe TRBD1 (6 bases). This CDR3 region has 15 residues. Trimming removed 1 base from V and 5 bases from J, with 15 bases in between. Germline loops: CDR1 LGHDT, CDR2 YNNKEL (reference sequence). The CDR3 DNA reads TGTGCCAGCAGCCAAGGACCTTCAGGGGCCCACGAGCAGTACTTC. Translated: CASSQGPSGAHEQYF.